This passage covers 3 T cell receptor beta chains from one sample sequenced in a study of TIL therapy for anti-PD-1-resistant metastatic lung cancer. The time point denotes: pre-treatment sample, taken before nivolumab and TIL therapy. Sequencing used immunoSEQ v3. The method was immunoSEQ multiplex PCR; TCRdb's version includes in-frame clones alone and lacks a portion of them. The sample yields about 19,000 clones, over 60% seen once. The sequencing here drew on blood, taken at baseline. Every receptor here comes from a person aged 25 to 80 with non-small cell lung cancer.

This chain links TRBV14 with TRBJ2-3; TRBD1 aligns across 7 bases. Germline assignment: CDR1 SGHDN and CDR2 FVKESK. V gave up 1 base and J gave up 5 bases; unmatched junction bases: 15. CDR3 length equals 18 residues. The CDR3 nucleotides read TGTGCCAGCAGCCAAGCTCCTGGGACAGTCTATATAGGAGATACGCAGTATTTT. Encoded protein: CASSQAPGTVYIGDTQYF.

This clone has just one count. DNA of the CDR3: TGTGCCAGCAGTGACTCGCGGGACACAGATACGCAGTATTTT. Translation gives CASSDSRDTDTQYF. The chain joins TRBV6-4 to TRBJ2-3; tentative D call: TRBD2 (6 bases). CDR3 length equals 14 residues. The germline V gene has CDR1 MRHNA and CDR2 SNTAGT. Trimming removed 0 bases from V and 2 bases from J, with 6 bases in between.

The chain joins TRBV6-2 or TRBV6-3 to TRBJ2-3; D unresolved. Trimming left V 5 bases short and J 2 bases short, with 14 bases between. Germline V lookup: CDR1 MNHEY, CDR2 SVGEGT. This CDR3 comprises 15 residues. CDR3 protein: CASSGSGQHTDTQYF. CDR3 coding DNA: TGTGCCAGCAGTGGGTCGGGTCAGCACACAGATACGCAGTATTTT.